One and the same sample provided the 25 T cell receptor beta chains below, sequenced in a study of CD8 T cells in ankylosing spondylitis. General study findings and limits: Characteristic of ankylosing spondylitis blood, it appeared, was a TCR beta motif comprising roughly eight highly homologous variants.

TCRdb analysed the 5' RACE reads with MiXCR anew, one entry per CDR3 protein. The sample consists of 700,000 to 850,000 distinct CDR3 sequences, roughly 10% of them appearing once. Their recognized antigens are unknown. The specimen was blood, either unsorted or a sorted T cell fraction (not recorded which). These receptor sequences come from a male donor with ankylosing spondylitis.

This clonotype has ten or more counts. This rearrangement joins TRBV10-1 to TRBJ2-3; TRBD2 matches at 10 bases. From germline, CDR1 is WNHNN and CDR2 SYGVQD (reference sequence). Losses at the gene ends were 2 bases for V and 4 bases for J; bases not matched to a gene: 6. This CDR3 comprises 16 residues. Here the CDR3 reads CASSEPTSGSPDTQYF. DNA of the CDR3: TGCGCCAGCAGTGAGCCGACTAGCGGGTCCCCAGATACGCAGTATTTT.

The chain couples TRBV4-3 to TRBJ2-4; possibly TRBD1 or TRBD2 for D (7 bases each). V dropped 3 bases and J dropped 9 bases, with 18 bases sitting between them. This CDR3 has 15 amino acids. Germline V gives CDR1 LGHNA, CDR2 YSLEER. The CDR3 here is CASSQREGGGSIQYF. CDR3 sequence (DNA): TGCGCCAGCAGCCAGAGGGAAGGGGGCGGGAGCATTCAGTACTTC.

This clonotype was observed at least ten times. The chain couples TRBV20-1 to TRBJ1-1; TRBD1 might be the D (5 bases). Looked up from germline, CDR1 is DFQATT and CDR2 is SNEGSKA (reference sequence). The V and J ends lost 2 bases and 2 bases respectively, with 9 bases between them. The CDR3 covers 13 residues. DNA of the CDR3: TGCAGTGCTAGAACAGACAGAAACACTGAAGCTTTCTTT. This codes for CSARTDRNTEAFF.

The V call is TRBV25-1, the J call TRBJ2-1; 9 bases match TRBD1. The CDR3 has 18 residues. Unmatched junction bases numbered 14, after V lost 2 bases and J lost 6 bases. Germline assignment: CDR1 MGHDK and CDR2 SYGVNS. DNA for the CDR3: TGTGCCAGCAGTGAACATCCACTCGGGACAGGGAAGGTCAATGAGCAGTTCTTC. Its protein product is CASSEHPLGTGKVNEQFF.

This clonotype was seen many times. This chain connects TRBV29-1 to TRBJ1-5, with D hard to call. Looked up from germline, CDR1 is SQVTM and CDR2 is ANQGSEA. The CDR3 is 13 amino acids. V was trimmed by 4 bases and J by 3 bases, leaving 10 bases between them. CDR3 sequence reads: CSVGRGINQPQHF. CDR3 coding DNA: TGCAGCGTTGGTCGCGGTATCAATCAGCCCCAGCATTTT.

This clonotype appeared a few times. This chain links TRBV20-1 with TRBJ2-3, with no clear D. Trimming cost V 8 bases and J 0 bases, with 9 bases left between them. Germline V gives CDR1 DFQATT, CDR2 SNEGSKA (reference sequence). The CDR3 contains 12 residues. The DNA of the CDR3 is TGCAGTTTTAGCCGTAGCACAGATACGCAGTATTTT. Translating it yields CSFSRSTDTQYF.

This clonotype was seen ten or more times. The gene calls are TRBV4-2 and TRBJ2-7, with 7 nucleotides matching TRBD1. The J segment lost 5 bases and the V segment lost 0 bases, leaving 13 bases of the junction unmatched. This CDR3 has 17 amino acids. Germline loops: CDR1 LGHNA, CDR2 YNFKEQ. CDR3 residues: CASSQDPVRTGLNEQYF. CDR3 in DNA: TGTGCCAGCAGCCAAGATCCCGTTCGGACAGGTCTTAACGAGCAGTACTTC.

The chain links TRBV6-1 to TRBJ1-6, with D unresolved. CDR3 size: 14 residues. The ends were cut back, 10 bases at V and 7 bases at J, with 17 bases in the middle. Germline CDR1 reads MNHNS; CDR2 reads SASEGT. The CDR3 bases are TGTGCCACCCTGTCGTCCCCGTGGAATTCACCCCTCCACTTT. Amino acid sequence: CATLSSPWNSPLHF.

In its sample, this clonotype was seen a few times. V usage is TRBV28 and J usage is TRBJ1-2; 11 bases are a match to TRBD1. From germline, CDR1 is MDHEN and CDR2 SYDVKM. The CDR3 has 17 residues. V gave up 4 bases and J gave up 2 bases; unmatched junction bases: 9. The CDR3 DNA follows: TGTGCCAGCAGTTACCCGGGACAGGGGGTAACGAACTATGGCTACACCTTC. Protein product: CASSYPGQGVTNYGYTF.

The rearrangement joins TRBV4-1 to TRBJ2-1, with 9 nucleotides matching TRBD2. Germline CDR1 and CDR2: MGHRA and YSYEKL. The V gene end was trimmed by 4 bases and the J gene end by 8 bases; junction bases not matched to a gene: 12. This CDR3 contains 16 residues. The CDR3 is CASSPPLRGGIDEQFF. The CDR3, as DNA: TGCGCCAGCAGCCCACCGCTGCGGGGGGGCATAGATGAGCAGTTCTTC.

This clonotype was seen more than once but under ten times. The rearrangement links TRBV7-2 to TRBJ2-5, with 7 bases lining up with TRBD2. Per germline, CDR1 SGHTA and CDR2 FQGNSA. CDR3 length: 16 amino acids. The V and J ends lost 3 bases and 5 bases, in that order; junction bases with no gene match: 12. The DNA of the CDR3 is TGTGCCAGCAGCTTTTATGGGGAGGGGCGGCGGGAGACCCAGTACTTC. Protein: CASSFYGEGRRETQYF. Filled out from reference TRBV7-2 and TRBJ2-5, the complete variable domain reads GAGVSQSPSNKVTEKGKDVELRCDPISGHTALYWYRQSLGQGLEFLIYFQGNSAPDKSGLPSDRFSAERTGGSVSTLTIQRTQQEDSAVYLCASSFYGEGRRETQYFGPGTRLLVL.

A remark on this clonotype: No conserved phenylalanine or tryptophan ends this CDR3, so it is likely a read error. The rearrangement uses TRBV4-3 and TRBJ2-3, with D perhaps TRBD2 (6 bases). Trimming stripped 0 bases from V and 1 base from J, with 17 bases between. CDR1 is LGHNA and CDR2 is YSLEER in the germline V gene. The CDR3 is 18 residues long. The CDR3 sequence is CASSQDTRAGTGTDTQYL. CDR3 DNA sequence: TGCGCCAGCAGCCAAGACACCAGAGCGGGCACGGGCACAGATACGCAGTATTTG.

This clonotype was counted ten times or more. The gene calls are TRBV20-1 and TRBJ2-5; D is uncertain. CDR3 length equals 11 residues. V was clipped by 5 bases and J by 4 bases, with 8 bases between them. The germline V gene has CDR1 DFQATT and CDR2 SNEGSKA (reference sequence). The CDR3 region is CSAGRLETQYF. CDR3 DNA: TGCAGTGCTGGCCGCCTAGAGACCCAGTACTTC.

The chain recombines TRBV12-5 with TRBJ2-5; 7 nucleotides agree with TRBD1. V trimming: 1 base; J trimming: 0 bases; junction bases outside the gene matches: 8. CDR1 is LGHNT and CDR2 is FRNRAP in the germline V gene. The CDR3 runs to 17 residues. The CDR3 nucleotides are TGTGCTAGTGGTTTGGATCTCCCGGACAGGCACCAAGAGACCCAGTACTTC. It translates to CASGLDLPDRHQETQYF.

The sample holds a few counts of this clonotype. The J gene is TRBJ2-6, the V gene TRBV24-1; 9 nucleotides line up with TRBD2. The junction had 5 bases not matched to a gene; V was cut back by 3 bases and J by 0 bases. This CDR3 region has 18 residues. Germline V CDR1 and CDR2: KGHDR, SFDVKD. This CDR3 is CATSDRTSELSGANVLTF. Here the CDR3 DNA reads TGTGCCACCAGTGATCGGACTAGCGAACTCTCTGGGGCCAACGTCCTGACTTTC.

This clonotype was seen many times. The DNA for the CDR3 is TGCAGTGCTGGGACTAGCGGCCAAGAGACCCAGTACTTC. It codes for CSAGTSGQETQYF. V is TRBV20-1 and J is TRBJ2-5; 11 bases map to TRBD2. Trimming at V came to 5 bases and at J to 1 base, leaving 0 bases not matched to a gene. From germline, CDR1 is DFQATT and CDR2 SNEGSKA (reference sequence). The CDR3 is made up of 13 amino acids.

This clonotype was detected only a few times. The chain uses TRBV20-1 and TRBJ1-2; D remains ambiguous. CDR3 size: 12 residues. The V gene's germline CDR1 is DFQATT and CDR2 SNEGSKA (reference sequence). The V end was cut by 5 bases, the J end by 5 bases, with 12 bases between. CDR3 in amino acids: CSAQEGSYGYTF. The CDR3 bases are TGCAGTGCTCAGGAAGGTAGTTATGGCTACACCTTC.

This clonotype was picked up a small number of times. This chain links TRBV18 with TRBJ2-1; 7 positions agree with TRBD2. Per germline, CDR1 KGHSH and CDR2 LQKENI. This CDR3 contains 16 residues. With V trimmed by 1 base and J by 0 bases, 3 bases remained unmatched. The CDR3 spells CASSPRERDSYNEQFF. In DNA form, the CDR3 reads TGTGCCAGCTCACCACGGGAGCGGGACTCCTACAATGAGCAGTTCTTC.

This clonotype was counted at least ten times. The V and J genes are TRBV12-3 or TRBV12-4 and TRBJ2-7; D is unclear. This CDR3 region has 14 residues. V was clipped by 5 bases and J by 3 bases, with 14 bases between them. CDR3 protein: CASSPMGSGYEQYF. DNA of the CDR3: TGTGCCAGCAGTCCAATGGGGTCGGGCTACGAGCAGTACTTC.

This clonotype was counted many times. CDR3 DNA sequence: TGTGCCAGCAGCCCTCGACTAAGCTCCTACAATGAGCAGTTCTTC. Translation: CASSPRLSSYNEQFF. This sequence joins TRBV7-9 and TRBJ2-1; D is perhaps TRBD2 (5 bases). The V and J ends lost 5 bases and 0 bases respectively, with 11 bases between them. Germline-derived CDR1 and CDR2 are SEHNR and FQNEAQ (reference sequence). The CDR3 covers 15 residues.

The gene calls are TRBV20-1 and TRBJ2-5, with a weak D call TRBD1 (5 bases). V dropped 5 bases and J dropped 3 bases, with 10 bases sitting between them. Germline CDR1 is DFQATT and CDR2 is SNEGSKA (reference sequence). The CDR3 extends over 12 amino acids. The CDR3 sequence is CSAPKTEETQYF. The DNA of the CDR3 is TGCAGTGCTCCCAAGACAGAAGAGACCCAGTACTTC.

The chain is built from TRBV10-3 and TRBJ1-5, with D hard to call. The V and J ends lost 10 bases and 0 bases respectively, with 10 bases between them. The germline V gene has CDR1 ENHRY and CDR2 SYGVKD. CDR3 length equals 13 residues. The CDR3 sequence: CASGRGSNQPQHF. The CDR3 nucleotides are TGTGCCAGCGGACGGGGTAGCAATCAGCCCCAGCATTTT.

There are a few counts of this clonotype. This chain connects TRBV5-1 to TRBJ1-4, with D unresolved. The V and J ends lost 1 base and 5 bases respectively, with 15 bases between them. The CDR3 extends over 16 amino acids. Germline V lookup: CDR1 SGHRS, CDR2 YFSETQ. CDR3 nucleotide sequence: TGCGCCAGCAGCTTGTCCCCGGCGGATTCGAATGAAAAACTGTTTTTT. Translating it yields CASSLSPADSNEKLFF.

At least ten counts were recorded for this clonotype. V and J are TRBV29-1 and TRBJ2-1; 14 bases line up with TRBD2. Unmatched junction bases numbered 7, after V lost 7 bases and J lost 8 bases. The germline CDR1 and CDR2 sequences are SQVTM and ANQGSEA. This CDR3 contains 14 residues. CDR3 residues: CSGETSGGVYEQFF. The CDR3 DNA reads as TGCAGCGGAGAGACTAGCGGGGGGGTCTATGAGCAGTTCTTC.

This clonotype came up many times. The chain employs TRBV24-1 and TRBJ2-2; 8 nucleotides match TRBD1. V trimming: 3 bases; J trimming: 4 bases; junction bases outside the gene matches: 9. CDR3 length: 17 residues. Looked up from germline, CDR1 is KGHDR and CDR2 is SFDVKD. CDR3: CATSDTSGQGGTGELFF. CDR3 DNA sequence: TGTGCCACCAGTGATACGTCCGGACAGGGTGGCACCGGGGAGCTGTTTTTT.